This is a list of T cell receptor beta chains from one sample in a study of graft-versus-host responses after intestinal transplantation. Their target antigens are unknown. Repertoires were generated with immunoSEQ multiplex PCR, while TCRdb's copy carries only in-frame clones and drops some. The sample includes more than 85,000 clones, roughly 90% of them seen just once. Here the sequenced sample was unstimulated CD8+ T cells sorted from spleen or lymph node cells, taken before transplant. The receptors stem from a human donor who was the organ donor for an intestinal transplant. CDR3s include the opening cysteine and the closing phenylalanine or tryptophan. D genes are given only for firm matches. Clone size is stated in some rows and not others, as once, few, many or a class when expanded.

j_call clone_size v_call d_call cdr3_length cdr3_nt cdr3_aa
TRBJ1-2 NA TRBV5-6 NA 13 TGTGCCAGCAGCCCGGGGGGAGGAGAAGGCTACACCTTC CASSPGGGEGYTF
TRBJ2-1 NA TRBV6-5 TRBD2 13 TGTGCCAGCAGTACTAGCGGCTACAATGAGCAGTTCTTC CASSTSGYNEQFF
TRBJ2-1 NA TRBV4-1 TRBD2 15 TGCGCCAGCAGCCAAGTTAGCCTAGCGGGATCTGAGCAGTTCTTC CASSQVSLAGSEQFF
TRBJ2-7 NA TRBV27 NA 15 TGTGCCAGCAGAAAAGGACTGTTTGCGGTCTACGAGCAGTACTTC CASRKGLFAVYEQYF
TRBJ1-1 NA TRBV19 NA 13 TGTGCCAGTAGTATAGGCGGCAACACTGAAGCTTTCTTT CASSIGGNTEAFF
TRBJ2-7 NA TRBV2 TRBD2 15 TGTGCCACCGATGATAGCGGGGGGGCCCAATACGAGCAGTACTTC CATDDSGGAQYEQYF
TRBJ2-5 few TRBV4-1 TRBD1 15 TGCGCCAGCAGCACCTGGACAGGGGTGGGGGAGACCCAGTACTTC CASSTWTGVGETQYF
TRBJ1-3 NA TRBV28 NA 11 TGTGCCAGCTTTGCAGGCAACACCATATATTTT CASFAGNTIYF
TRBJ1-5 NA TRBV30 NA 14 TGTGCCTGGAGTGTCAGGAATAGTAATCAGCCCCAGCATTTT CAWSVRNSNQPQHF
TRBJ2-7 NA TRBV14 NA 12 TGTGCCAGCAGCCAGTCATCCTACGAGCAGTACTTC CASSQSSYEQYF
TRBJ2-7 few TRBV2 TRBD1 16 TGTGCCAGCAGTGAAGACCCGGGACAGATCTCCTACGAGCAGTACTTC CASSEDPGQISYEQYF
TRBJ1-4 few TRBV5-6 NA 13 TGTGCCAGCAGTCTGAACCAGGGTGAAAAACTGTTTTTT CASSLNQGEKLFF
TRBJ1-2 NA TRBV7-2 NA 12 TGTGCCGTCCAGACATTCTCCTATGGCTACACCTTC CAVQTFSYGYTF
TRBJ2-1 NA TRBV7-5 NA 16 TGTGCCAGAAGCCTATCCCGGGAATTCCGTTACAATGAGCAGTTCTTC CARSLSREFRYNEQFF
TRBJ2-7 NA TRBV4-1 NA 17 TGCGCCAGCAGCCAAGGACCCACTCAGGGGACGGCCTACGAGCAGTACTTC CASSQGPTQGTAYEQYF
TRBJ2-2 NA TRBV2 NA 16 TGTGCCAGCAGTGAAGCGCTTGGGGCTTTCACCGGGGAGCTGTTTTTT CASSEALGAFTGELFF
TRBJ1-1 NA TRBV7-6 NA 21 TGTGCCAGCAGCTTGGCGAAAAGGACGGACTCAGGGGCCCCCGATAACACTGAAGCTTTCTTT CASSLAKRTDSGAPDNTEAFF
TRBJ2-5 NA TRBV27 NA 16 TGTGCCAGCAGTTTTATTCCACCCGGACAGAAAGAGACCCAGTACTTC CASSFIPPGQKETQYF
TRBJ2-3 once TRBV5-1 TRBD2 14 TGCGCCAGCATCGCGGGAGGGGTCACAGATACGCAGTATTTT CASIAGGVTDTQYF
TRBJ2-7 NA TRBV28 TRBD1 11 TGTGCCAGCAGGACAGGGGCCGAGCAGTACTTC CASRTGAEQYF
TRBJ1-1 NA TRBV6-6 TRBD1 14 TGTGCCAGCAGTTTGACAGGGGGGAGGACTGAAGCTTTCTTT CASSLTGGRTEAFF
TRBJ2-6 NA TRBV29-1 TRBD1 21 TGCAGCGTTGAAGAATGGTTGACCGGGACAGGGGACCTTCCTGGGGCCAACGTCCTGACTTTC CSVEEWLTGTGDLPGANVLTF
TRBJ2-2 NA TRBV27 NA 16 TGTGCCAGCAGCGGGACTTTAGGATGGTACACCGGGGAGCTGTTTTTT CASSGTLGWYTGELFF
TRBJ2-7 NA TRBV11-2 NA 14 TGTGCCAGCAGCTTAGCGTGGACTATCTACGAGCAGTACTTC CASSLAWTIYEQYF
TRBJ2-3 NA TRBV2 NA 13 TGTGCCAGCAGTGAGGGCCGACGATATACGCAGTATTTT CASSEGRRYTQYF
TRBJ1-1 NA TRBV28 NA 14 TGTGCCAGCAGCCCCGGACGGGAGAACACTGAAGCTTTCTTT CASSPGRENTEAFF
TRBJ1-6 once TRBV11-2 TRBD1 16 TGTGCCAGCAGCTCCTTTCCCCGACAGGGTTTCTCACCCCTCCACTTT CASSSFPRQGFSPLHF
TRBJ2-7 NA TRBV5-4 TRBD1 16 TGTGCCAGCACCTTAACCGGGACAGGCTTTCCCTACGAGCAGTACTTC CASTLTGTGFPYEQYF
TRBJ2-3 once TRBV5-6 TRBD2 13 TGTGCCAGCAGCCTAGCGGGAGGTTCTACGCAGTATTTT CASSLAGGSTQYF
TRBJ1-2 NA TRBV5-6 TRBD1 16 TGTGCCAGCAGCTCCTACGGGACAGGGATAAACTATGGCTACACCTTC CASSSYGTGINYGYTF
TRBJ2-2 NA TRBV5-4 NA 13 TGCGGCAGTGGGGCAGCGAACACCGGGGAGCTGTTTTTT CGSGAANTGELFF
TRBJ1-2 NA TRBV28 TRBD1 15 TGTGCCAGCAGTTTGGTGACAGGGAGTCCCTATGGCTACACCTTC CASSLVTGSPYGYTF
TRBJ2-1 NA TRBV7-6 NA 15 TGTGCCAGCAGCTTAGTTGCGGGAACGTACAATGAGCAGTTCTTC CASSLVAGTYNEQFF
TRBJ2-2 NA TRBV7-2 TRBD2 15 TGTGCCAGCAGCTCTACTAGCGGGAACACCGGGGAGCTGTTTTTT CASSSTSGNTGELFF
TRBJ2-1 NA TRBV30 TRBD2 19 TGTGCCTGGAGTGTTACCGTGATTCTTAGCGGGGGGGCCCACAATGAGCAGTTCTTC CAWSVTVILSGGAHNEQFF
TRBJ2-3 NA TRBV6-6 NA 12 TGTGCCAGCAGTAGCGGCACAGATACGCAGTATTTT CASSSGTDTQYF
TRBJ2-1 NA TRBV6-4 TRBD2 15 TGTGCCAGCACCGGGACTAGCGGGGGGGCGGGTGAGCAGTTCTTC CASTGTSGGAGEQFF
TRBJ1-1 once TRBV5-6 NA 12 TGTGCCAGCAGCTTGGGCGTCGCTGAAGCTTTCTTT CASSLGVAEAFF
TRBJ2-1 NA TRBV28 NA 18 TGTGCCAGCAGTCCCTTTGTGGCGGGGGCCCCCCTAGGCGATGAGCAGTTCTTC CASSPFVAGAPLGDEQFF
TRBJ1-3 NA TRBV14 NA 17 TGTGCCAGCAGCCAAGATTGGTTCCGAGTCTCTGGAAACACCATATATTTT CASSQDWFRVSGNTIYF
TRBJ2-1 NA TRBV27 NA 15 TGTGCCAGCAGTTTACTCCCCGGAGTAGCCGATGAGCAGTTCTTC CASSLLPGVADEQFF
TRBJ1-3 NA TRBV10-1 TRBD1 18 TGCGCCAGCAGTGAGTATATGGGACAGGAAAGCTCTGGAAACACCATATATTTT CASSEYMGQESSGNTIYF
TRBJ2-7 NA TRBV11-2 TRBD1 18 TGTGCCAGCAGCTTAGAGTACGCCGGGACAGGGGTGTCCTACGAGCAGTACTTC CASSLEYAGTGVSYEQYF
TRBJ2-1 NA TRBV7-9 NA 14 TGTGCCAGCAGCTCCGTGAGTTCTGACAATGAGCAGTTCTTC CASSSVSSDNEQFF
TRBJ2-1 NA TRBV11-2 TRBD2 16 TGTGCCAGCAGCTTAGATGGGCGGGAGGCCTACAATGAGCAGTTCTTC CASSLDGREAYNEQFF
TRBJ2-3 NA TRBV11-3 NA 12 TGTGCCAGCAGCTCGAGGACAGATACGCAGTATTTT CASSSRTDTQYF
TRBJ2-1 NA TRBV9 NA 16 TGTGCCAGCAGCGTAGCTAGCCAGGGGACTAACAATGAGCAGTTCTTC CASSVASQGTNNEQFF
TRBJ2-1 NA TRBV10-3 NA 16 TGTGCCATCAGTGTTAGGGAGGAAGAGTGGTACAATGAGCAGTTCTTC CAISVREEEWYNEQFF
TRBJ2-1 once TRBV9 NA 16 TGTGCCAGCAGCGTTTCGCTTAGCGTACGGGGCAATGAGCAGTTCTTC CASSVSLSVRGNEQFF
TRBJ2-7 NA TRBV12-5 NA 15 TGTGCTAGTGGTCTCGGTCTGGCGGCGTTCGTCGAGCAGTACTTC CASGLGLAAFVEQYF
TRBJ2-7 NA TRBV4-1 NA 14 TGCGCCAGCAGCCAAGCGTCAGGGTACTACGAGCAGTACTTC CASSQASGYYEQYF
TRBJ1-1 NA TRBV6-5 NA 15 TGTGCCAGCAGTTACGTACGAGGGGAGGACGCTGAAGCTTTCTTT CASSYVRGEDAEAFF
TRBJ1-1 few TRBV4-1 NA 14 TGCGCCAGCAGCCGTCACTTATTGGACACTGAAGCTTTCTTT CASSRHLLDTEAFF
TRBJ1-2 NA TRBV28 NA 17 TGCGCCAGCAGTTTATTCTTATGGGGAGGGGTAAATCTTACGTACACCTTC CASSLFLWGGVNLTYTF
TRBJ1-6 NA TRBV15 NA 19 TGTGCCACCAGCGGAACGTCGGGACTCCCGAGCTCCTATAATTCACCCCTCCACTTT CATSGTSGLPSSYNSPLHF
TRBJ2-5 NA TRBV28 NA 13 TGTGCCAGCAGTTTGGTCAGGGGAGAGACCCAGTACTTC CASSLVRGETQYF
TRBJ2-3 NA TRBV7-2 TRBD2 19 TGTGCCAGCAGCCTCCCGATCACGACTAGCGGGAGGGCCATAGATACGCAGTATTTT CASSLPITTSGRAIDTQYF
TRBJ1-2 NA TRBV7-9 NA 15 TGTGCCAGCAGCTTAGAGTCCAGGGTTGGCTATGGCTACACCTTC CASSLESRVGYGYTF
TRBJ1-1 NA TRBV5-6 TRBD1 14 TGTGCCAGCAGCGCCAAGGACAGGTTCACTGAAGCTTTCTTT CASSAKDRFTEAFF